This note documents a single T cell receptor beta chain sequence. The entry originates in a study of cytomegalovirus exposure and HLA in healthy donors. Germline CDR1 is SEHNR and CDR2 is FQNEAQ (reference sequence). This CDR3 spans 17 amino acids. The ends lost 6 bases at V and 0 bases at J; junction bases unmatched: 8. The PCR was carried out with 60 Vbeta primers and 13 Jbeta primers. TCRdb's copy holds only in-frame clones and misses some; the assay was immunoSEQ multiplex PCR. The repertoire consists of about 140,000 clones, with 65% to 85% occurring once and the leading ten covering 2% to 3%. The genes are TRBV7-9 and TRBJ2-2; 9 bases are a match to TRBD1. The sequenced material came from PBMCs. This TCR derives from a man aged 45 to 65 in good health and CMV-seronegative. The CDR3 region is CASSKNRDRANTGELFF. CDR3 in DNA: TGTGCCAGCAGTAAGAACCGGGACAGGGCGAACACCGGGGAGCTGTTTTTT.